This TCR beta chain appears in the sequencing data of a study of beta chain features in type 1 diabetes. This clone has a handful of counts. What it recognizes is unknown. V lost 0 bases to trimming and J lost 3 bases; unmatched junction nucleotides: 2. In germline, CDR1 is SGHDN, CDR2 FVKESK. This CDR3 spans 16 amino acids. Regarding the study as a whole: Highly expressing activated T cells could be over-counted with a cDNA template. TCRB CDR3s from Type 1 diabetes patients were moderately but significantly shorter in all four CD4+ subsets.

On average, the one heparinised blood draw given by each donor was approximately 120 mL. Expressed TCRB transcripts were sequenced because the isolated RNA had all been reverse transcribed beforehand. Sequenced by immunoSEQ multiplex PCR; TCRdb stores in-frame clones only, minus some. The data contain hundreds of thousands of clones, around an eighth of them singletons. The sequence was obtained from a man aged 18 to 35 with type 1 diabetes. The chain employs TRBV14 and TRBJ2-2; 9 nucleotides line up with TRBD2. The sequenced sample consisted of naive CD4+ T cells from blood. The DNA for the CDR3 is TGTGCCAGCAGCCAAGAGAGCGGGGGGTACACCGGGGAGCTGTTTTTT. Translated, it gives CASSQESGGYTGELFF.